One sample yielded the 12 T cell receptor beta chains listed below, sequenced in a study of T-cell memory formation after mild COVID-19. A single record per CDR3 protein comes from TCRdb applying MiXCR to the 5' RACE reads. The sample contains tens of thousands of distinct CDR3 sequences, about 16% of which appear only once. The sample taken for sequencing was PBMCs or a T cell subset sorted from them (not recorded which). The receptor set was obtained from an adult who had mild COVID-19 (a few samples of this study predate the infection). Cell type and time point are not known.

This clonotype occurred a few times. This rearrangement joins TRBV2 to TRBJ1-5; D remains unclear. V lost 6 bases to trimming and J lost 5 bases, with 8 bases between them. Germline V CDR1 and CDR2: SNHLY, FYNNEI. The CDR3 loop spans 12 amino acids. The CDR3 DNA is TGTGCCAGCAGCATGGACGATCAGCCCCAGCATTTT. As protein: CASSMDDQPQHF.

This clonotype was seen repeatedly, ten times or more. The V call is TRBV12-3 or TRBV12-4, the J call TRBJ2-3; possibly TRBD2 for D (6 bases). This CDR3 contains 15 residues. The V and J ends lost 6 bases and 4 bases respectively, with 17 bases between them. CDR3 sequence: CASSPHSTGADTQYF. The CDR3 DNA reads as TGTGCCAGCAGCCCCCATTCGACGGGGGCAGATACGCAGTATTTT.

This clonotype was seen many times. The rearrangement uses TRBV7-9 and TRBJ2-5, with D unclear. V was shortened by 1 base and J by 5 bases, with 11 bases between the two germline ends. CDR3 length: 14 residues. CDR1 and CDR2 from the germline V gene are SEHNR and FQNEAQ (reference sequence). The CDR3 DNA follows: TGTGCCAGCAGCTTAGGTGGGGTTGTGGAGACCCAGTACTTC. Translated, it gives CASSLGGVVETQYF.

This clonotype was recorded at least ten times. The chain couples TRBV4-2 to TRBJ1-2; D not resolved. From germline, CDR1 is LGHNA and CDR2 YNFKEQ. This CDR3 has 14 amino acids. V was pared by 0 bases and J by 1 base, with 6 bases between. CDR3 in amino acids: CASSQDEVNYGYTF. The DNA of the CDR3 is TGTGCCAGCAGCCAAGATGAGGTTAACTATGGCTACACCTTC.

The gene calls are TRBV6-6 and TRBJ2-1; maybe TRBD2 (5 bases). The V end was cut by 3 bases, the J end by 0 bases, with 9 bases between. CDR3 length: 15 residues. The germline V gene encodes CDR1 MNHNY and CDR2 SVGAGI (reference sequence). The CDR3 DNA reads as TGTGCCAGCAGTTATTCGGGGAGCTCCTACAATGAGCAGTTCTTC. Protein: CASSYSGSSYNEQFF.

The gene calls are TRBV12-3 or TRBV12-4 and TRBJ2-7; TRBD1 matches 7 bases. The CDR3 length is 14 residues. Losses at the gene ends were 6 bases for V and 1 base for J; bases not matched to a gene: 6. The CDR3 here is CASSLPGQSYEQYF. CDR3 coding DNA: TGTGCCAGCAGCCTACCGGGACAGTCCTACGAGCAGTACTTC.

The genes are TRBV12-3 or TRBV12-4 and TRBJ1-2, with D possibly being TRBD1 (5 bases). The CDR3 is 14 amino acids. V lost 1 base, J lost 11 bases, and 17 bases lay in between. CDR3 nucleotides: TGTGCCAGCAGTTTAGTCTGGTCGGGGCCTCTATACACCTTC. The encoded protein is CASSLVWSGPLYTF.

This clonotype was observed at least ten times. This chain uses TRBV20-1 with TRBJ1-2; the D is unclear. V was pared by 4 bases and J by 0 bases, with 9 bases between. CDR3 length: 13 amino acids. CDR1 is DFQATT and CDR2 is SNEGSKA in the germline V gene (reference sequence). The CDR3 spells CSATTGTNYGYTF. CDR3 DNA: TGCAGTGCTACTACCGGGACTAACTATGGCTACACCTTC.

The chain carries TRBV7-9 and TRBJ2-1; D gene uncertain. The CDR3 runs to 12 residues. Per the germline V gene, CDR1 is SEHNR and CDR2 is FQNEAQ (reference sequence). V lost 5 bases to trimming and J lost 10 bases, with 12 bases between them. In DNA, the CDR3 is TGTGCCAGCAGCCTCCTAGGAGCCGAGCAGTTCTTC. It is translated as CASSLLGAEQFF.

This clonotype was seen a few times. The V call is TRBV7-9, the J call TRBJ1-1; D call uncertain. The CDR3 contains 11 residues. The germline CDR1 and CDR2 sequences are SEHNR and FQNEAQ (reference sequence). Trimming removed 1 base from V and 10 bases from J, with 7 bases in between. CDR3 protein: CASSLGFSAFF. The DNA for the CDR3 is TGTGCCAGCAGCTTAGGTTTCTCAGCTTTCTTT.

The V gene is TRBV19, the J gene TRBJ2-7; D remains unclear. There are 13 residues in the CDR3. The V gene lost 4 bases and the J gene lost 2 bases, with 9 bases spanning the gap. The germline V gene has CDR1 LNHDA and CDR2 SQIVND (reference sequence). The CDR3 is CASSKGQTYEQYF. The CDR3 DNA follows: TGTGCCAGTAGTAAGGGCCAAACCTACGAGCAGTACTTC.

This clonotype was observed at least ten times. The chain employs TRBV5-6 and TRBJ2-3, with 10 bases matching TRBD2. V dropped 3 bases and J dropped 2; count of bases not matched to a gene: 12. Germline values: CDR1 SGHDT, CDR2 YYEEEE. This CDR3 region has 18 residues. CDR3 in amino acids: CASSYLAGALRSTDTQYF. In DNA, the CDR3 is TGTGCCAGCAGCTACCTAGCGGGGGCGCTTAGATCCACAGATACGCAGTATTTT.